These 3 T cell receptor beta chains originate from one sample sequenced in a study of T cells in Graves' hyperthyroidism and ophthalmopathy. Amplified regions were TCR beta CDR3 sequences from RNA transcripts. The HTBI set primed first-round TCR CDR3 RT-PCR. One entry per CDR3 protein, called by TCRdb with MiXCR from the multiplex PCR reads. The table records tens of thousands of distinct CDR3 sequences, approximately 53% of them present only once. The sequenced material came from blood. The receptors stem from a woman aged 55 to 70 with Graves' ophthalmopathy.

This clonotype was observed at least ten times. The chain uses TRBV7-9 and TRBJ2-5, with 8 bases lining up with TRBD1. The CDR3 totals 15 residues. The V segment lost 6 bases and the J segment 2 bases; nucleotides outside the gene matches: 8. Germline lookup yields CDR1 SEHNR and CDR2 FQNEAQ (reference sequence). CDR3 sequence (DNA): TGTGCCAGCAGTTTGGGACAGGCCAAGCAAGAGACCCAGTACTTC. Protein: CASSLGQAKQETQYF.

Comments on this clonotype: The junction does not match germline at one end; this may be a read error. The V call is TRBV7-7, the J call TRBJ1-3; 12 bases map to TRBD1. The CDR3 is 18 residues long. CDR1 and CDR2 (germline): SSHAT, FNYEAQ (reference sequence). As DNA, the CDR3 is TGTGCTAGCAGCTTAGCGGGACAGGGGGCAGTATCTGGAAACACCATATATTTT. Translating it yields CASSLAGQGAVSGNTIYF.

The chain recombines TRBV5-6 with TRBJ2-7, with TRBD2 matching 13 bases. This CDR3 comprises 15 residues. Trimming cost V 1 base and J 4 bases; bases outside gene matches: 2. Germline V gene data show CDR1 as SGHDT and CDR2 as YYEEEE. Written as DNA, the CDR3 is TGTGCCAGCAGCTTGTCGGGACTAGCGGGATACGAGCAGTACTTC. This codes for CASSLSGLAGYEQYF.